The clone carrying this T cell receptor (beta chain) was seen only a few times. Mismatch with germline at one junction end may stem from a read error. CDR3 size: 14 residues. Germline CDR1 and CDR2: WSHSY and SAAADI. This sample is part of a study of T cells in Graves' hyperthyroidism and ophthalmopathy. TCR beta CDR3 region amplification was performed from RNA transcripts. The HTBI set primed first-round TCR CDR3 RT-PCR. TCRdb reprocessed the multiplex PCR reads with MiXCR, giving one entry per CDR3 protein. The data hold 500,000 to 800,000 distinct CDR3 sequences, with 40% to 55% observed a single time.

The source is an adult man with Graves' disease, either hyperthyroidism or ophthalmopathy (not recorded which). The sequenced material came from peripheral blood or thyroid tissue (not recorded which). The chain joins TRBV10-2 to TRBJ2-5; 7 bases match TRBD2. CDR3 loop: CASSNPGTMETQYF. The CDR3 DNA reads TGTGCCAGCAGTAACCCCGGGACTATGGAGACCCAGTACTTC.